This TCR beta chain was captured in a study of tumor-infiltrating lymphocytes in glioblastoma multiforme. Multiple V-beta primers and a C-beta primer amplified TCRB from RNA. No unique molecular identifiers were described for these TCRB libraries. A single record per CDR3 protein comes from TCRdb applying MiXCR to the multiplex PCR reads. The sample includes about 10,000 distinct CDR3 sequences, around three fifths of them seen just once. In its sample, this clonotype was seen a few times. Its specificity is not known. General study results and limits: Just one glioblastoma patient contributed to the TCR-mutation comparison.

The ends were cut back, 5 bases at V and 2 bases at J, with 14 bases in the middle. The CDR3 is 15 amino acids. Germline V gene sequence: CDR1 SGHTA, CDR2 FQGNSA. Input material: brain tumor tissue. The origin of this receptor is a male donor with glioblastoma. The chain recombines TRBV7-2 with TRBJ2-3; possibly TRBD2 for D (6 bases). The CDR3 DNA is TGTGCCAGCAGCCTGGGACTTTGGACCACAGATACGCAGTATTTT. It encodes CASSLGLWTTDTQYF.